The next 7 T cell receptor beta chains were all read from a single sample in a study of blood T cell repertoires in COVID-19. Data came from immunoSEQ multiplex PCR; TCRdb stores just in-frame clones and leaves some out. The sample has 9,500 to 12,000 clones, nearly 90% seen once; the top ten hold roughly 25%. Sample: peripheral blood. The receptors were gathered from a man under 40 with active or convalescent COVID-19.

The chain combines TRBV6-1 with TRBJ2-2, with a tentative D call TRBD2 (6 bases). Trimming took off 1 base at V and 11 bases at J, with 17 bases between the two ends. The CDR3 spans 15 residues. CDR1 and CDR2 from the germline V gene are MNHNS and SASEGT. CDR3 protein: CASSEGHVGLTELFF. The CDR3 DNA sequence: TGTGCCAGCAGTGAAGGTCACGTCGGACTAACAGAGCTGTTTTTT.

This chain uses TRBV7-9 with TRBJ1-3; the D gene is possibly TRBD1 (6 bases). The CDR3 sequence is 17 residues long. V was cut by 5 bases and J by 1 base, with 18 bases left in between. Germline lookup yields CDR1 SEHNR and CDR2 FQNEAQ (reference sequence). The DNA for the CDR3 is TGTGCCAGCAGCCCCACCCAGGGGAGACAGTCTGGAAACACCATATATTTT. Translating gives CASSPTQGRQSGNTIYF.

The chain is built from TRBV3-1 (or the pseudogene TRBV3-2) and TRBJ1-2, with D perhaps TRBD1 (5 bases). With 3 bases removed from V and 8 bases from J, the gap between germline ends came to 13 bases. CDR1 is LGHDT, CDR2 YNNKEL, per germline (reference sequence). CDR3 length equals 13 residues. The chain's CDR3 is CASSQEAGHGYTF. The DNA of the CDR3 is TGTGCCAGCAGCCAGGAGGCGGGGCACGGCTACACCTTC.

V usage is TRBV11-3 and J usage is TRBJ2-5, with D tentatively TRBD1 (5 bases). The germline V gene encodes CDR1 SGHNT and CDR2 YENEEA. Trimming took 1 base from V and 4 from J, leaving 10 bases between them. There are 14 residues in the CDR3. Here the CDR3 reads CASSLGGVSETQYF. The CDR3 coding sequence is TGTGCCAGCAGCTTAGGGGGCGTATCAGAGACCCAGTACTTC.

The rearrangement links TRBV4-2 to TRBJ2-2; D is perhaps TRBD1 (6 bases). CDR3 length: 16 residues. CDR1 and CDR2 (germline): LGHNA, YNFKEQ. The ends were cut back, 4 bases at V and 2 bases at J, with 14 bases in the middle. CDR3 coding DNA: TGTGCCAGCAGCCTACAGGGTTCTACTAACACCGGGGAGCTGTTTTTT. Protein product: CASSLQGSTNTGELFF.

The chain has TRBV9 and TRBJ1-4; 10 positions match TRBD1. CDR3 length equals 16 residues. Unmatched junction bases numbered 8, after V lost 3 bases and J lost 6 bases. Germline values: CDR1 SGDLS, CDR2 YYNGEE. The CDR3 sequence: CASSARDRGQYEKLFF. The CDR3 DNA reads TGTGCCAGCAGCGCCCGAGACAGGGGGCAATATGAAAAACTGTTTTTT. Full variable domain (outside the CDR3, taken from reference TRBV9 and TRBJ1-4): DSGVTQTPKHLITATGQRVTLRCSPRSGDLSVYWYQQSLDQGLQFLIQYYNGEERAKGNILERFSAQQFPDLHSELNLSSLELGDSALYFCASSARDRGQYEKLFFGSGTQLSVL.

The count of this clone is one. J is TRBJ2-7 and V is TRBV3-1 (or the pseudogene TRBV3-2), with 12 bases that match TRBD2. The germline CDR1 and CDR2 sequences are LGHDT and YNNKEL (reference sequence). The CDR3 is 16 amino acids. Unmatched junction bases numbered 9, after V lost 2 bases and J lost 7 bases. CDR3 residues: CASSQTRGLAGMEQYF. The CDR3 nucleotides are TGTGCCAGCAGCCAAACTAGAGGACTAGCGGGGATGGAGCAGTACTTC.